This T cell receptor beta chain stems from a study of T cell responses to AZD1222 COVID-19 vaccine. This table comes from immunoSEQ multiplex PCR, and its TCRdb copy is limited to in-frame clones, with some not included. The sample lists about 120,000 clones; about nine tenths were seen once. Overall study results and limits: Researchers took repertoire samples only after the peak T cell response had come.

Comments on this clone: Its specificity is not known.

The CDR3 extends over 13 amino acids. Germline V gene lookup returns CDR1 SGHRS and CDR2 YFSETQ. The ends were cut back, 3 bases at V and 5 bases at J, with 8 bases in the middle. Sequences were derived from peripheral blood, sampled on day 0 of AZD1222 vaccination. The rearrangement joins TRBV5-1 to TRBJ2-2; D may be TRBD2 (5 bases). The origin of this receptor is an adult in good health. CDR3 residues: CASSSRETGELFF. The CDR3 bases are TGCGCCAGCAGCTCCCGGGAAACCGGGGAGCTGTTTTTT.